This TCR beta chain was identified in a study of metastatic and nonmetastatic thyroid tumors. Study in general: The authors compared repertoires across blood and tumor or nodule tissue from malignant and benign thyroid patients.

Methods used by the authors: Between-group CDR3 differences, defined by clinicopathological status, yielded a distant-metastasis classifier for papillary thyroid cancer. Using MiXCR, TCRdb reanalyzed the PCR reads. The V and J calls reflect TCRdb's pipeline rather than the authors' work. Here the sample spans more than 10,000 clones, 9.5% to 13% being singletons. CDR3 length: 14 residues. The trim removed 1 base at V and 6 bases at J, leaving 6 bases unmatched. Germline assignment: CDR1 SGHNT and CDR2 YYREEE (reference sequence). This clone was found many times. What it recognizes is unknown. Study observations and caveats: According to reports, the diversity of TCR beta was significantly higher in malignant thyroid tumors than in benign nodules, and this held in both blood and tumor samples.

Ahead of thyroid surgery, no patient had received treatment of any kind. The source material was blood. The origin of this receptor is a female donor with papillary thyroid cancer or a benign thyroid nodule (not recorded which). Some clones in this sample may be carry-over from other donors' samples. This chain joins TRBV5-4 and TRBJ1-2, with 7 positions matching TRBD1. The CDR3 DNA sequence: TGTGCCAGCAGCTTGCAGGGGGACTTGGATGGCTACACCTTC. It specifies CASSLQGDLDGYTF.